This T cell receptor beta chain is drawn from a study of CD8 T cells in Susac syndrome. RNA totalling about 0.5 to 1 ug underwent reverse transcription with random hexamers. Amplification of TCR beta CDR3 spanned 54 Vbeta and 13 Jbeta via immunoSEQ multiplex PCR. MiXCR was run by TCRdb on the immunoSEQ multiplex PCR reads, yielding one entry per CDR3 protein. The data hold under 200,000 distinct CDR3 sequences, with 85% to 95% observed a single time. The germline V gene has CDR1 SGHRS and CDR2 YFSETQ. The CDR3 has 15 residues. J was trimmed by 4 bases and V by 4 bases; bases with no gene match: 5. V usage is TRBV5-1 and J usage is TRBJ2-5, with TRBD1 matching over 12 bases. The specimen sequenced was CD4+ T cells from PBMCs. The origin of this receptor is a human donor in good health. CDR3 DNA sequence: TGCGCCAGCAGCCCCGGGACAGGGGGCTCAGAGACCCAGTACTTC. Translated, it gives CASSPGTGGSETQYF.